This T cell receptor beta chain derives from a study of cytomegalovirus exposure and HLA in healthy donors. Study-level background: The platform used for the roughly 130 validation repertoires matched that of the roughly 700 first-cohort repertoires, a later analysis reported.

Sequencing was performed with immunoSEQ multiplex PCR; in TCRdb, only in-frame clones are kept and a portion is missing. The data show around 60,000 clones, approximately 95% seen once. This CDR3 has 15 residues. V lost 4 bases, J lost 0 bases, and 11 bases lay in between. The chain carries TRBV23-1 and TRBJ2-3; D ambiguous. TRBV23-1 has ORF status, its function being uncertain. This clonotype originated in a woman aged 18-35 years in good health and CMV-seronegative. The sample taken for sequencing was PBMCs. The CDR3 protein is CASSPSERSTDTQYF. CDR3 coding DNA: TGCGCCAGCAGTCCCAGCGAACGAAGCACAGATACGCAGTATTTT.